The 7 T cell receptor beta chains below were found in one sample sequenced in a study of cytomegalovirus exposure and HLA in healthy donors. Primers: 60 Vbeta forward and 13 Jbeta reverse. Sequenced by immunoSEQ multiplex PCR; TCRdb stores in-frame clones only, minus some. The table shows about 98,000 clones, with roughly 81% occurring only once. Sequencing input: PBMCs. These receptors were obtained from a man aged 40-49 years in good health and CMV-seronegative.

The chain has TRBV30 and TRBJ2-7; maybe TRBD1 (6 bases). Germline-derived CDR1 and CDR2 are GTSNPN and SVGIG (reference sequence). This CDR3 region has 15 residues. The V end was cut by 0 bases, the J end by 5 bases, with 17 bases between. This CDR3 is CAWSVSRGLLHEQYF. Here the CDR3 DNA reads TGTGCCTGGAGTGTATCTAGGGGGTTATTACACGAGCAGTACTTC.

For this clone: Germline and junction disagree at one end, which may indicate a read error. The chain combines TRBV7-9 with TRBJ1-6; TRBD1 might be the D (5 bases). In germline, CDR1 is SEHNR, CDR2 FQNEAQ (reference sequence). The CDR3 has 17 amino acids. Written as DNA, the CDR3 is TGTTCCAGCAGCTTAAGTTCGAGTGCAGGGATTACTTCACCCCTCCACTTT. Translating it yields CSSSLSSSAGITSPLHF.

This chain uses TRBV6-6 with TRBJ2-7, with a tentative D call TRBD2 (5 bases). The CDR3 is 14 amino acids. Trimming left V 5 bases short and J 5 bases short, with 16 bases between. The germline gives CDR1 MNHNY, CDR2 SVGAGI (reference sequence). CDR3 sequence (DNA): TGTGCCAGCAGTACGCAGCGGCACCTGGACGAGCAGTACTTC. As protein: CASSTQRHLDEQYF.

The rearrangement joins TRBV6-5 to TRBJ2-1; TRBD2 matches at 8 bases. Germline CDR1 reads MNHEY; CDR2 reads SVGAGI. The V and J ends lost 5 bases and 7 bases, in that order; junction bases with no gene match: 7. The CDR3 has 14 residues. In nucleotides, the CDR3 is TGTGCCAGCAGTATGGGACTAGTGGGGAATGAGCAGTTCTTC. This codes for CASSMGLVGNEQFF.

V gene TRBV27 combines with J gene TRBJ2-5, with no clear D. The V gene's germline CDR1 is MNHEY and CDR2 SMNVEV (reference sequence). V was cut by 5 bases and J by 1 base, with 14 bases left in between. This CDR3 is built from 15 residues. The CDR3 DNA sequence: TGTGCCAGCAGTCAGAGGTCTAGGCCCCAAGAGACCCAGTACTTC. It yields the protein CASSQRSRPQETQYF.

The chain employs TRBV2 and TRBJ2-2; the D is unclear. This CDR3 has 12 amino acids. Germline loops: CDR1 SNHLY, CDR2 FYNNEI. V lost 6 bases and J 10 bases, leaving 12 bases between the germline ends. CDR3 residues: CASSRHGTELFF. The CDR3 DNA sequence: TGTGCCAGCAGCAGACACGGAACGGAGCTGTTTTTT.

The chain recombines TRBV29-1 with TRBJ2-7; tentatively, D is TRBD1 (5 bases). The CDR3 has 13 amino acids. V shed 2 bases and J shed 6 bases, with 14 bases lying between them. Looked up from germline, CDR1 is SQVTM and CDR2 is ANQGSEA. The CDR3 DNA reads as TGCAGCGTTGAATTTGGGGCCTCGGGCGAGCAGTACTTC. Translation: CSVEFGASGEQYF.